The rows below give T cell receptor beta chains drawn from one sample of a study of cytomegalovirus exposure and HLA in healthy donors. The method was immunoSEQ multiplex PCR; TCRdb's version includes in-frame clones alone and lacks a portion of them. Among approximately 220,000 clones, about 87% were seen once, and the ten largest hold approximately 2.5%. The specimen sequenced was PBMCs. These receptors were collected from a man aged 18 to 29 in good health and CMV-seronegative. Both conserved end residues are part of each CDR3. A D gene is named only where the DNA matches it firmly. Some rows have no size entry. The others give once, few or many, or a class for an expanded clone.

d_call j_call clone_size v_call cdr3_nt cdr3_aa
. TRBJ2-7 few TRBV28 TGTGCCAGCAGACCCGACACCTACTACGAGCAGTACTTC CASRPDTYYEQYF
. TRBJ1-2 few TRBV4-1 TGCGCCAGCAGCCAAAGGGACGGAGGGAGCTACACCTTC CASSQRDGGSYTF
. TRBJ2-7 . TRBV7-2 TGTGCCAGCAGCTTAGTACAGATCGGCGAGCAGTACTTC CASSLVQIGEQYF
. TRBJ2-7 . TRBV4-3 TGCGCCAGCAGCCAAGATAGGGGCGGACACTACGAGCAGTACTTC CASSQDRGGHYEQYF
. TRBJ1-1 . TRBV5-1 TGCGCCAGCAGCTTGGCAGGAGGTTACACTGAAGCTTTCTTT CASSLAGGYTEAFF
. TRBJ2-7 . TRBV6-5 TGTGCCACCTCTGGGGGGTACGAGCAGTACTTC CATSGGYEQYF
TRBD2 TRBJ2-5 . TRBV28 TGTGCCAGCACCCCGACTAGCGGGCTCCAAGAGACCCAGTACTTC CASTPTSGLQETQYF
TRBD2 TRBJ2-1 . TRBV5-4 TGTGCCACCAACCTAGCGGGGGTGTACAATGAGCAGTTCTTC CATNLAGVYNEQFF
. TRBJ2-3 . TRBV27 TGTGCCAGCAGTTTATCGGCGGGTACTAGCACAGATACGCAGTATTTT CASSLSAGTSTDTQYF
. TRBJ1-2 . TRBV10-3 TGTGCCATCAATCCAGGGTCCAGTACTAACTATGGCTACACCTTC CAINPGSSTNYGYTF
. TRBJ1-5 . TRBV2 TGTGCCGGAGGACCGACGGGCCGGGGGCAGCCCCAGCATTTT CAGGPTGRGQPQHF
TRBD1 TRBJ1-1 . TRBV2 TGTGCCAGCAGTGAAGCACCGACAGGGGATTTTGAAGCTTTCTTT CASSEAPTGDFEAFF
. TRBJ1-2 . TRBV18 TGTGCCAGCTCACTCCCCGGGAGGGGTTCGATGGATGGCTACACCTTC CASSLPGRGSMDGYTF
TRBD1 TRBJ2-5 . TRBV2 TGTGCCAGCAGGGCGGAGACAGGGAAAGAGACCCAGTACTTC CASRAETGKETQYF
. TRBJ2-2 . TRBV4-3 TGCGCCAGCAGCCAGAACCCGGTACTACCAAACACCGGGGAGCTGTTTTTT CASSQNPVLPNTGELFF
. TRBJ1-5 . TRBV7-3 TGTGCCAGCAGCTTAATAAGGGAGACAGGTTATAGCAATCAGCCCCAGCATTTT CASSLIRETGYSNQPQHF
TRBD1 TRBJ1-6 few TRBV7-3 TGTGCCAGCAGCTTGACAGGGGGGTCACCCCTCCACTTT CASSLTGGSPLHF
TRBD2 TRBJ2-7 . TRBV10-3 TGTGCCATCCGGTCTAGCGGGGGTCCAGACTACGAGCAGTACTTC CAIRSSGGPDYEQYF
TRBD1 TRBJ2-7 . TRBV7-9 TGTGCCAGCAGCCTAGGACAGGGCTCTGACTACGAGCAGTACTTC CASSLGQGSDYEQYF
. TRBJ1-2 . TRBV19 TGTGCCAGTAGTATTGGCTCCGGGAGCTATGGCTACACCTTC CASSIGSGSYGYTF
. TRBJ1-6 . TRBV25-1 TGTGCCAGCAGTGACTACAATTCACCCCTCCACTTT CASSDYNSPLHF
TRBD1 TRBJ1-1 . TRBV14 TGTGCCAGCAGCTTACCAGGGGGAACTGAAGCTTTCTTT CASSLPGGTEAFF
TRBD1 TRBJ2-7 once TRBV2 TGTGCCACCGCCAGGGGGATCTCCTACGAGCAGTACTTC CATARGISYEQYF
TRBD1 TRBJ2-5 once TRBV6-1 TGTGCCAGTGCAGACAGGGGAGTAGAGACCCAGTACTTC CASADRGVETQYF
. TRBJ2-7 . TRBV11-2 TGTGCCAGCAGTAGGACCGGGATCGAGCAGTACTTC CASSRTGIEQYF
. TRBJ2-7 . TRBV18 TGTGCCAGCTCACTGGACCGGGGGGAGCAGTACTTC CASSLDRGEQYF
. TRBJ2-1 . TRBV7-2 TGTGCCAGCAGCTTAGCTCTCCGGAGCTACAATGAGCAGTTCTTC CASSLALRSYNEQFF
TRBD2 TRBJ2-5 once TRBV29-1 TGCAGCGCTGGGGGAGGGTCTGGGGAGACCCAGTACTTC CSAGGGSGETQYF
TRBD1 TRBJ2-7 . TRBV5-6 TGTGCCAGCAGCCAAAACAGGGGCAGGGCCTACGAGCAGTACTTC CASSQNRGRAYEQYF
. TRBJ1-5 . TRBV6-1 TGTGCCAGCAGTGAACAGGGGCGCAATCAGCCCCAGCATTTT CASSEQGRNQPQHF
TRBD1 TRBJ2-5 . TRBV19 TGTGCCAGTAGTGCGGGACAGGGAAATTTTGAGACCCAGTACTTC CASSAGQGNFETQYF
. TRBJ2-3 . TRBV27 TGTGCCAGCAGTTACGAGGAGAGAGATACGCAGTATTTT CASSYEERDTQYF
. TRBJ1-1 . TRBV6-1 TGTGCCAGCAGTGAAGTATATCGGGTTGGGAGAACTGAAGCTTTCTTT CASSEVYRVGRTEAFF
. TRBJ2-7 . TRBV7-2 TGTGCCAGCAGCATAACAGCTTCCTCCTACGAGCAGTACTTC CASSITASSYEQYF
. TRBJ1-2 . TRBV28 TGTGCCAGCACCGGAAGTACAGACTATGGCTACACCTTC CASTGSTDYGYTF
. TRBJ2-7 . TRBV21-1 TGTGCCATCAAAACAGACAGGGGCGAGCAGTACTTC CAIKTDRGEQYF
TRBD1 TRBJ1-2 . TRBV27 TGTGCCAGCAGACCCGACAGGGCGGGTCTGGTGGGCTACACCTTC CASRPDRAGLVGYTF
TRBD1 TRBJ2-7 once TRBV23-1 TGCGCCAGCAGTCACTCCCACAGGGGCCCCTACGAGCAGTACTTC CASSHSHRGPYEQYF
. TRBJ2-3 . TRBV11-2 TGTGCCAGCAGCTTAGATCTTGGGGGGATGGGCACAGATACGCAGTATTTT CASSLDLGGMGTDTQYF
TRBD1 TRBJ2-2 once TRBV4-2 TGTGCCAGCAGCCAAGTCAGGGGGCTCCCAGGGTCCGGGGAGCTGTTTTTT CASSQVRGLPGSGELFF
TRBD2 TRBJ2-1 once TRBV6-6 TGTGCCAGCAGTTCTAGGACTAGCGACAATGAGCAGTTCTTC CASSSRTSDNEQFF